Listed below are T cell receptor beta chains from one sample, sequenced in a study of blood T cell repertoires in COVID-19. Profiling relied on immunoSEQ multiplex PCR, and the TCRdb table lists in-frame clones only, not all of them. The sample lists some 81,000 clones; 90% to 95% were seen once. Sequencing input: peripheral blood. The receptors stem from a human donor with active COVID-19. The donor label of this sample is uncertain. Each CDR3 is given without its conserved first and last residue.

>TRBJ2-1|TRBV15
ATRQDRGPYNEQF
>TRBJ2-7|TRBV21-1
ASSTPEDRKLSYEQY
>TRBJ2-1|TRBV2
ASSEFRYEQF
>TRBJ2-2|TRBV24-1
ATSALITGELF
>TRBJ1-2|TRBV5-4
ASSLVRNYGYT
>TRBJ2-5|TRBV11-2
ASSPQAGGETQY
>TRBJ2-7|TRBV2
ASSYSYEQY
>TRBJ2-7|TRBV5-6
ASSFLRGPSYEQY
>TRBJ2-6|TRBV19
ASSPNSGANVLT
>TRBJ1-4|TRBV2
ASSDQGASEKLF
>TRBJ1-2|TRBV5-4
ASTETGGRDGYT
>TRBJ1-5|TRBV12-3/TRBV12-4
ASADRGQPQH
>TRBJ2-1|TRBV5-1
ASSLVSGSGIDEQF
>TRBJ1-1|TRBV27
ASSPLTRDRRNTEAF
>TRBJ1-1|TRBV21-1
ASSQGTGQALNTEAF
>TRBJ2-5|TRBV6-6
ASSSPGPQETQY
>TRBJ1-2|TRBV7-8
ASSLANTGTYGYT
>TRBJ2-7|TRBV7-2
ASSLEPTGTYEQY
>TRBJ2-7|TRBV24-1
ATSDPLAGRHEQY
>TRBJ1-1|TRBV29-1
SVLRQGGLSMDTEAF
>TRBJ2-5|TRBV14
ASSQGLGRQETQY
>TRBJ2-2|TRBV6-6
ASSYTGTGDTGELF
>TRBJ2-3|TRBV6-5
ASRWTGTDTQY
>TRBJ1-1|TRBV7-8
ASSSRTGSTEAF
>TRBJ2-7|TRBV7-9
ASRSQQGEQY
>TRBJ1-2|TRBV5-4
ASSRGGSYGYT
>TRBJ2-3|TRBV18
ASSLTSFPDTQY
>TRBJ2-3|TRBV24-1
ATSDLGTSTDTQY
>TRBJ2-2|TRBV6-2/TRBV6-3
ASSLAGVAGELF
>TRBJ2-7|TRBV6-5
ASSYSKGYEQY
>TRBJ1-2|TRBV10-3
AISGDRASYGYT
>TRBJ2-2|TRBV7-7
ASSLTANTGELF
>TRBJ2-7|TRBV4-2
ASSRGLSYEQY
>TRBJ2-4|TRBV3-1/TRBV3-2
GQFKNIQY